This T cell receptor (beta chain) was identified during a study of CD8 T cells in Susac syndrome (dated by TCRdb to 2018 to 2020). In the study overall: The study used repertoire sequencing to test whether antigen drove CD8+ T cell activation and differentiation in Susac syndrome.

Peripheral blood CD8+ and CD4+ T cells from healthy donors, Susac syndrome patients and multiple sclerosis patients were profiled by high-throughput TCR beta sequencing. The healthy donors served as controls matched for age and sex. Bulk CD8+ and CD4+ T cells were purified by magnetic negative isolation, whereas CD8+ TEMRA cells were enriched by FACS. Blood was collected in EDTA tubes and processed within 24 hours, with PBMCs isolated through density gradient centrifugation. PBMCs intended for TCR sequencing were cryopreserved in liquid nitrogen and were subsequently thawed in a 37 degrees C water bath. Purity of sorted or isolated CD4+, CD8+ and CD8+ TEMRA cells was at least 90%. Of note for this clonotype: What antigen it recognizes has not been identified. The sample holds no much larger clone one base away, and base qualities are not on file.

V lost 2 bases and J lost 5 bases, and the count of bases not matched to a germline gene is 6. Per the germline V gene, SGHRS is the CDR1 and YFSETQ is the CDR2. The CDR3 holds 14 amino acids from the cysteine to the phenylalanine. Of all the DNA, just the CDR3 is kept, 42 bases in frame from base 1. Beyond this particular receptor, the publication reports: The TCR sequencing and HLA analysis was acknowledged to have included a relatively small number of individuals.

RNA was extracted using the RNeasy kit, and roughly 0.45 to 1 microgram was reverse transcribed with random hexamers. TCR beta CDR3 regions were amplified with the immunoSEQ multiplex PCR assay covering 54 Vbeta and 13 Jbeta segments. PCR amplification bias was corrected by using a synthetic template baseline for primer optimization and computational correction. The authors' analysis ran thus. Reads were annotated to V, D and J genes according to IMGT and were analyzed with immunoSEQ Analyzer, with only productive sequences retained. Clonality was calculated as one minus the Shannon entropy normalized by log2 of the number of productive unique sequences. For each patient and control, public and private clones were evaluated among the 100 most prevalent clones. Clones were defined as Susac-specific when absent from the healthy and MS cohorts, from about 1,100 published viral clones and from other ImmuneACCESS disease sequences. TCRdb handled the public reads itself, with Q25 trimming in fastp and clone calling in MiXCR, and kept productive beta chains. Rows with a matching CDR3 protein are joined into one entry that keeps the most common DNA and genes. These V and J calls rely on TCRdb rather than the paper's analysis. For this sample the table gives roughly 200,000 distinct CDR3 sequences, of which over 85% were detected only once. The ten biggest clones cover 0.08% to 0.11% of the sample.

This sequence was found in a human donor in good health. The sequenced sample consisted of CD4+ T cells from PBMCs. The chain joins TRBV5-1 to TRBJ1-1, and 7 junction bases match TRBD1. The DNA sequence reads TGCGCCAGCAGCTTAGGACAGGCCGTAACTGAAGCTTTCTTT. This translates into CASSLGQAVTEAFF.